The present TCR beta chain was sequenced within a study of blood T cell repertoires in COVID-19. Study-level background: In each case, the material was cDNA or gDNA derived from T cells, B-cell-depleted T cells, or PBMCs.

The authors' processing: Nucleated cell number was recorded as an estimate derived from reference gene primer amplification. Clones were read by immunoSEQ multiplex PCR, and TCRdb kept only the in-frame ones, dropping some. V and J calls and clone size are copied from that table; D and trimming were computed from the DNA. Of fewer than 150,000 clones in the sample, about 79% were seen once. This clone was seen more than once but under ten times. The CDR3 runs 16 residues. The germline gives CDR1 MNHEY, CDR2 SVGEGT. The ends lost 2 bases at V and 1 base at J; junction bases unmatched: 5. V gene TRBV6-2 or TRBV6-3 combines with J gene TRBJ2-3; 8 bases match TRBD2. The clonotype comes from a woman aged 45-65 years with acute or convalescent COVID-19. Sequenced sample: peripheral blood. CDR3 residues: CASSYGRRGGTDTQYF. The CDR3 coding sequence is TGTGCCAGCAGTTACGGGCGGCGGGGGGGCACAGATACGCAGTATTTT.